The next 2 T cell receptor beta chains were all read from a single sample in a study of blood T cell repertoires in COVID-19. Method: immunoSEQ multiplex PCR; TCRdb's copy keeps in-frame clones and lacks some. The sample holds 310,000 or so clones, roughly nine tenths seen once. The sequenced material came from peripheral blood. Source of these receptors: a woman in her twenties or thirties with COVID-19, enrolled during active disease.

The chain joins TRBV6-2 or TRBV6-3 to TRBJ2-7; D might be TRBD2 (6 bases). The V and J ends lost 0 bases and 5 bases respectively, with 17 bases between them. In germline, CDR1 is MNHEY, CDR2 SVGEGT. The CDR3 runs to 16 residues. Written as DNA, the CDR3 is TGTGCCAGCAGTTACTCACCCCTAGCGACGAGGAACGAGCAGTACTTC. Its protein is CASSYSPLATRNEQYF.

This clone came up once. The chain has TRBV11-2 and TRBJ2-2, with D possibly being TRBD1 (6 bases). Per germline, CDR1 SGHAT and CDR2 FQNNGV. Trimming took 1 base from V and 3 from J, leaving 9 bases between them. The CDR3 has 15 amino acids. The CDR3 reads CASSLATGYTGELFF. DNA of the CDR3: TGTGCCAGCAGCTTAGCGACAGGATACACCGGGGAGCTGTTTTTT. The variable domain in full, completed from reference TRBV11-2 and TRBJ2-2, reads EAGVAQSPRYKIIEKRQSVAFWCNPISGHATLYWYQQILGQGPKLLIQFQNNGVVDDSQLPKDRFSAERLKGVDSTLKIQPAKLEDSAVYLCASSLATGYTGELFFGEGSRLTVL.